A single sample is the source of the 18 T cell receptor beta chains below, sequenced in a study of monozygotic twins with cystic fibrosis. Profiled with immunoSEQ multiplex PCR; TCRdb holds only in-frame clones, not every one. The sample carries around 30,000 clones, about 82% recorded once. The source material was blood. The receptor source for this set is a girl aged 2 to 9 with cystic fibrosis.

The rearrangement links TRBV10-2 to TRBJ1-2; 8 nucleotides agree with TRBD1. With V trimmed by 6 bases and J by 5 bases, 5 bases remained unmatched. The CDR3 loop spans 13 amino acids. The germline V gene has CDR1 WSHSY and CDR2 SAAADI. The CDR3 spells CASSNDRGYGYTF. CDR3 DNA sequence: TGCGCCAGCAGCAACGACAGGGGTTATGGCTACACCTTC.

The gene calls are TRBV19 and TRBJ1-2; perhaps TRBD1 as D (5 bases). The germline CDR1 and CDR2 sequences are LNHDA and SQIVND (reference sequence). The CDR3 has 11 amino acids. Trimming left V 5 bases short and J 8 bases short, with 9 bases between. The CDR3 nucleotides are TGTGCCAGTAGTGGGGGGTACGGCTACACCTTC. Residues: CASSGGYGYTF.

The rearrangement joins TRBV5-5 to TRBJ1-6; 8 bases are a match to TRBD1. CDR1 is SGHKS and CDR2 is YYEKEE in the germline V gene (reference sequence). The trim removed 2 bases at V and 7 bases at J, leaving 5 bases unmatched. The CDR3 loop spans 15 amino acids. As DNA, the CDR3 is TGTGCCAGCAGCTTAGATGGGACAGGCAATTCACCCCTCCACTTT. Its protein is CASSLDGTGNSPLHF.

The V gene is TRBV5-1, the J gene TRBJ1-6; D may be TRBD1 (5 bases). V was shortened by 3 bases and J by 5 bases, with 9 bases between the two germline ends. Per the germline V gene, CDR1 is SGHRS and CDR2 is YFSETQ. The CDR3 runs to 14 residues. This CDR3 is CASSSGLDNSPLHF. DNA of the CDR3: TGCGCCAGCAGCTCGGGACTCGATAATTCACCCCTCCACTTT.

The chain links TRBV29-1 to TRBJ1-1; D unresolved. V was shortened by 6 bases and J by 1 base, with 15 bases between the two germline ends. The CDR3 is 14 amino acids. The V gene's germline CDR1 is SQVTM and CDR2 ANQGSEA. CDR3 amino acids: CSVAGPGPNTEAFF. The CDR3 nucleotides are TGCAGCGTCGCCGGACCGGGCCCGAACACTGAAGCTTTCTTT. The full variable domain, completed using reference TRBV29-1 and TRBJ1-1, is SAVISQKPSRDICQRGTSLTIQCQVDSQVTMMFWYRQQPGQSLTLIATANQGSEATYESGFVIDKFPISRPNLTFSTLTVSNMSPEDSSIYLCSVAGPGPNTEAFFGQGTRLTVV.

The chain employs TRBV20-1 and TRBJ2-7; D is possibly TRBD2 (6 bases). Trimming cost V 7 bases and J 12 bases, with 19 bases left between them. Germline V gives CDR1 DFQATT, CDR2 SNEGSKA (reference sequence). CDR3 length: 11 amino acids. CDR3 residues: CSVTSSAEGYF. The CDR3 DNA follows: TGCAGTGTCACATCTAGCGCCGAGGGGTACTTC.

This chain joins TRBV9 and TRBJ2-1; the D gene is possibly TRBD2 (5 bases). Trimming took off 0 bases at V and 0 bases at J, with 16 bases between the two ends. Germline V gives CDR1 SGDLS, CDR2 YYNGEE. The CDR3 totals 18 residues. CDR3 coding DNA: TGTGCCAGCAGCGTAGGCGGGCTAGCTGATAGCTCCTACAATGAGCAGTTCTTC. Its protein is CASSVGGLADSSYNEQFF.

The CDR3 bases are TGTGCCAGCAGTGAATGGTCTGAGATAGCCAAAAACATTCAGTACTTC. It encodes CASSEWSEIAKNIQYF. The chain links TRBV2 to TRBJ2-4; D not certain. Trimming removed 2 bases from V and 0 bases from J, with 11 bases in between. The CDR3 loop spans 16 amino acids. Germline assignment: CDR1 SNHLY and CDR2 FYNNEI.

The CDR3 DNA is TGTGCCAGCAGGCCAGGGGCGAGGAGTGAAAAACTGTTTTTT. Translating it yields CASRPGARSEKLFF. This sequence joins TRBV2 and TRBJ1-4; D might be TRBD1 (6 bases). Germline V lookup: CDR1 SNHLY, CDR2 FYNNEI. V lost 6 bases, J lost 7 bases, and 15 bases lay in between. CDR3 length equals 14 residues. The full variable domain, its missing parts supplied by reference TRBV2 and TRBJ1-4, is EPEVTQTPSHQVTQMGQEVILRCVPISNHLYFYWYRQILGQKVEFLVSFYNNEISEKSEIFDDQFSVERPDGSNFTLKIRSTKLEDSAMYFCASRPGARSEKLFFGSGTQLSVL.

The chain links TRBV5-1 to TRBJ2-5; 9 bases match TRBD2. CDR1 is SGHRS, CDR2 YFSETQ, per germline. Trimming took 7 bases from V and 3 from J; bases not matched to a gene: 10. The CDR3 contains 15 residues. The CDR3 nucleotides read TGCGCCAGCGGCCGGACTAGCGCTGACAAAGAGACCCAGTACTTC. Translation: CASGRTSADKETQYF.

The genes are TRBV6-6 and TRBJ2-7; 8 bases align to TRBD2. The V gene end was trimmed by 9 bases and the J gene end by 7 bases; junction bases not matched to a gene: 11. The germline gives CDR1 MNHNY, CDR2 SVGAGI (reference sequence). There are 13 residues in the CDR3. Here the CDR3 reads CASLPSGSGEQYF. DNA for the CDR3: TGTGCCAGTCTTCCAAGCGGGAGCGGAGAGCAGTACTTC.

The rearrangement uses TRBV7-2 and TRBJ2-3; tentative D call: TRBD1 (6 bases). CDR3 length: 13 amino acids. Germline CDR1 reads SGHTA; CDR2 reads FQGNSA. Trimming took 5 bases from V and 7 from J, leaving 13 bases between them. The CDR3 region is CASSPADSYTQYF. For the CDR3, the DNA is TGTGCCAGCAGCCCCGCGGACAGTTATACGCAGTATTTT.

The rearrangement joins TRBV19 to TRBJ1-1; maybe TRBD1 (5 bases). CDR1 and CDR2 (germline): LNHDA, SQIVND (reference sequence). Trimming shortened V by 4 bases and J by 3 bases, and 9 bases separated the two germline ends. The CDR3 loop spans 13 amino acids. CDR3 in amino acids: CASSTRVHTEAFF. CDR3 nucleotides: TGTGCCAGTAGTACCAGGGTTCACACTGAAGCTTTCTTT.

The rearrangement links TRBV7-9 to TRBJ2-1; 8 bases align to TRBD1. Germline CDR1 reads SEHNR; CDR2 reads FQNEAQ (reference sequence). The CDR3 runs 18 residues. J gave up 8 bases and V 4 bases, and 19 bases lay outside the gene matches. In DNA form, the CDR3 reads TGTGCCAGCAGCTCACAGGCACGGGCCGGAGGACAGGGTTATGAGCAGTTCTTC. This encodes CASSSQARAGGQGYEQFF.

The chain joins TRBV30 to TRBJ2-3; 11 bases line up with TRBD2. The V gene end was trimmed by 5 bases and the J gene end by 3 bases; junction bases not matched to a gene: 13. Germline V gene lookup returns CDR1 GTSNPN and CDR2 SVGIG (reference sequence). The CDR3 runs to 17 residues. This chain's CDR3 is CAWSSGRPQNPTDTQYF. The CDR3 DNA sequence: TGTGCCTGGTCTAGCGGGAGGCCCCAAAATCCGACAGATACGCAGTATTTT.

The rearrangement joins TRBV5-1 to TRBJ2-2; possibly TRBD1 for D (5 bases). CDR1 and CDR2 (germline): SGHRS, YFSETQ. V gave up 4 bases and J gave up 3 bases, with 19 bases separating them. The CDR3 totals 17 residues. The CDR3 loop is CASSPFMPGSDTGELFF. CDR3 nucleotides: TGCGCCAGCAGCCCCTTTATGCCAGGGTCTGACACCGGGGAGCTGTTTTTT.

The chain employs TRBV2 and TRBJ2-3; D is unclear. This CDR3 has 11 residues. Germline V lookup: CDR1 SNHLY, CDR2 FYNNEI. V lost 6 bases and J 2 bases, leaving 3 bases between the germline ends. The CDR3 DNA is TGTGCCAGCAGGTTCACAGATACGCAGTATTTT. It encodes CASRFTDTQYF.

The V gene is TRBV19, the J gene TRBJ1-3; 9 bases match TRBD1. The CDR3 covers 16 residues. V lost 5 bases to trimming and J lost 1 base; unmatched junction nucleotides: 6. The germline V gene encodes CDR1 LNHDA and CDR2 SQIVND (reference sequence). DNA of the CDR3: TGTGCCAGTAGTCTACAGGGGGCGAAGTCTGGAAACACCATATATTTT. The encoded protein is CASSLQGAKSGNTIYF.